Presented here are 9 T cell receptor beta chains from one specimen sequenced in a study of blood T cells in healthy people across ages. Then a second PCR, running roughly 7 to 12 cycles, was carried out with a sample-barcoded 5' primer and a J-beta primer mix. TCRdb recomputed calls from the 5' RACE reads with MiXCR, one row per CDR3 protein. Here the sample spans about 800,000 distinct CDR3 sequences, 58% being singletons. The sequenced sample was blood. These receptors were obtained from a young man in good health.

In this sample, this clonotype turned up a few times. This chain connects TRBV20-1 to TRBJ2-1, with D maybe TRBD1 (5 bases). The germline V and J ends were trimmed by 0 bases and 12 bases, with 15 bases remaining between them. This CDR3 contains 13 residues. CDR1 and CDR2 (germline): DFQATT, SNEGSKA (reference sequence). CDR3 sequence: CSARDWGSEGQFF. Here the CDR3 DNA reads TGCAGTGCTAGAGATTGGGGCTCCGAAGGGCAGTTCTTC.

The V and J genes are TRBV5-6 and TRBJ1-6; D is possibly TRBD1 (5 bases). The CDR3 length is 14 residues. CDR1 and CDR2 from the germline V gene are SGHDT and YYEEEE. With 0 bases removed from V and 10 bases from J, the gap between germline ends came to 11 bases. For the CDR3, the DNA is TGTGCCAGCAGCTTGGCCGGGGGGAGGTCACCCCTCCACTTT. Its translation is CASSLAGGRSPLHF.

V gene TRBV7-2 combines with J gene TRBJ2-5; D might be TRBD2 (6 bases). CDR3 size: 17 residues. The germline V gene encodes CDR1 SGHTA and CDR2 FQGNSA. The germline V and J ends were trimmed by 4 bases and 11 bases, with 29 bases remaining between them. Here the CDR3 DNA reads TGTGCCAGCAGCTCCCAAGGCTTGGGGAGGCTACAAGAGGAGCAGTACTTC. Its protein is CASSSQGLGRLQEEQYF.

This clonotype was seen a few times. The V gene is TRBV12-3 or TRBV12-4, the J gene TRBJ2-6; the D is unclear. This CDR3 spans 12 amino acids. CDR3 region: CVTSSGANVLTF. CDR3 coding DNA: TGTGTGACCTCATCTGGGGCCAACGTCCTGACTTTC.

The rearrangement links TRBV29-1 to TRBJ2-7; TRBD2 matches at 7 bases. The CDR3 contains 15 residues. Germline CDR1 is SQVTM and CDR2 is ANQGSEA. The trim removed 4 bases at V and 2 bases at J, leaving 11 bases unmatched. CDR3 DNA: TGCAGCGTTGTTTTAGCGGGTGGCCCAACCTACGAGCAGTACTTC. Amino acids: CSVVLAGGPTYEQYF.

This clonotype has just a few counts. This chain connects TRBV28 to TRBJ2-4, with 11 bases lining up with TRBD1. The J call may be in error: the DNA end matches TRBJ2-7 better. Germline-derived CDR1 and CDR2 are MDHEN and SYDVKM. The CDR3 has 15 amino acids. In DNA form, the CDR3 reads TGTGCCAGCAGTACCTCGGGACAGGGGGTCTACGAGCAGTACTTC. Its protein product is CASSTSGQGVYEQYF.

CDR3 nucleotide sequence: TGCAGTGCTACCCTTGGACACGCCTTCAATGAGCAGTTCTTC. This encodes CSATLGHAFNEQFF. V is TRBV20-1 and J is TRBJ2-1; possibly TRBD1 for D (5 bases). The CDR3 sequence is 14 residues long. Germline V gene lookup returns CDR1 DFQATT and CDR2 SNEGSKA (reference sequence). Trimming removed 4 bases from V and 6 bases from J, with 16 bases in between.

J is TRBJ1-1 and V is TRBV5-1, with D unclear. V lost 2 bases and J 8 bases, leaving 19 bases between the germline ends. Germline CDR1 reads SGHRS; CDR2 reads YFSETQ. The CDR3 is made up of 15 amino acids. The CDR3 protein is CASSFHYRSVQEAFF. CDR3 nucleotide sequence: TGCGCCAGCAGCTTCCATTACCGGTCGGTTCAAGAAGCTTTCTTT.

The chain carries TRBV4-3 and TRBJ1-1; tentative D call: TRBD1 (5 bases). Per the germline V gene, CDR1 is LGHNA and CDR2 is YSLEER. V lost 2 bases and J 4 bases, leaving 14 bases between the germline ends. The CDR3 spans 15 residues. The CDR3 loop is CASSQQGALGTEAFF. CDR3 coding DNA: TGCGCCAGCAGCCAACAGGGAGCGTTGGGCACTGAAGCTTTCTTT.